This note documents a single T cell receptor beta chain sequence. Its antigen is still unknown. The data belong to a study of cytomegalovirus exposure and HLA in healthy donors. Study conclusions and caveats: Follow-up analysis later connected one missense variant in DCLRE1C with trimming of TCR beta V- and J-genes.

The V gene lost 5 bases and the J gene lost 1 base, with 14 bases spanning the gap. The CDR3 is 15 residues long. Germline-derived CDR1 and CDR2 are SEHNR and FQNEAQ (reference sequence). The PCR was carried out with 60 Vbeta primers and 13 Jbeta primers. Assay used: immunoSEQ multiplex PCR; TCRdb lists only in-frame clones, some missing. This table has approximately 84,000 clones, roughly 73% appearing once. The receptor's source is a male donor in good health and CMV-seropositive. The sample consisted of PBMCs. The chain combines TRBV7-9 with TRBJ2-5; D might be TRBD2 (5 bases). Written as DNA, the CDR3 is TGTGCCAGCAGCCCCCGGACTCCGGCCCAAGAGACCCAGTACTTC. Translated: CASSPRTPAQETQYF.